This T cell receptor (beta chain) appears in the sequencing data of a study of CD8+ T cells in alopecia areata. About the study: Treated patients received oral tofacitinib, 5 to 10 mg twice daily. Study-level results: Affected scalp, especially in alopecia totalis/universalis, had a higher clonality than normal scalp did.

Following RNA extraction, reverse transcription yielded cDNA that acted as the sequencing template. Sequencing used immunoSEQ multiplex PCR; TCRdb keeps in-frame clones, though not all of them. The sample holds 100,000 to 150,000 clones, about 47% seen once. Looked up from germline, CDR1 is LNHNV and CDR2 is YYDKDF (reference sequence). This CDR3 has 14 residues. Trimming took 9 bases from V and 4 from J, leaving 16 bases between them. It was from PBMCs that CD4+ and CD8+ T cells were sorted. Comment on this clone: Its antigen remains unknown.

The gene calls are TRBV15 and TRBJ2-1; no clear D. The specimen comprised CD8+ T cells sorted from blood, sampled at week 0. This sequence was found in a human donor with alopecia areata. The DNA of the CDR3 is TGTGCCACGAAGCCGACGCCTCTATACAATGAGCAGTTCTTC. Its translation: CATKPTPLYNEQFF.